The rows below give T cell receptor beta chains drawn from one sample of a study of shared clonotypes between healthy human individuals. Sequenced by immunoSEQ multiplex PCR; TCRdb stores in-frame clones only, minus some. The table has some 2,100,000 clones, approximately 95% seen once. The sample consisted of naive CD4+ T cells sorted from blood. The source is a man between 18 and 35 years old in good health. CDR3s include the opening cysteine and the closing phenylalanine or tryptophan. Each record gives: J gene, V gene, clone size, D gene, CDR3 DNA, CDR3 protein. The D gene is left open where the match is weak. A clone size is listed for some rows: how often the clone was seen (once, few, many), or a class if it is expanded.

J gene: TRBJ2-7
V gene: TRBV7-9
clone size: -
D gene: TRBD1
CDR3 DNA: TGTGCCAGCAGCCTGGGGACAGGGAGCTCCTACGAGCAGTACTTC
CDR3 protein: CASSLGTGSSYEQYF

J gene: TRBJ1-5
V gene: TRBV28
clone size: -
D gene: -
CDR3 DNA: TGTGCCAGTAAAATCAGGGATCAGCCCCAGCATTTT
CDR3 protein: CASKIRDQPQHF

J gene: TRBJ2-5
V gene: TRBV6-6
clone size: -
D gene: -
CDR3 DNA: TGTGCCAGCAGTCTTAGACTTCAAGAGACCCAGTACTTC
CDR3 protein: CASSLRLQETQYF

J gene: TRBJ2-3
V gene: TRBV29-1
clone size: -
D gene: -
CDR3 DNA: TGCAGCGTTGAAGTGGAGGTAGATACGCAGTATTTT
CDR3 protein: CSVEVEVDTQYF

J gene: TRBJ2-1
V gene: TRBV5-1
clone size: few
D gene: -
CDR3 DNA: TGCGCCAGCAGCTTGGGGCGGGGGCCGTACAATGAGCAGTTCTTC
CDR3 protein: CASSLGRGPYNEQFF

J gene: TRBJ2-3
V gene: TRBV5-5
clone size: -
D gene: -
CDR3 DNA: TGTGCCAGCAGCTTGATCCGCACAGATACGCAGTATTTT
CDR3 protein: CASSLIRTDTQYF

J gene: TRBJ2-2
V gene: TRBV18
clone size: -
D gene: TRBD2
CDR3 DNA: TGTGCCAGCTCACCACCGTACAGCGGGGGGGCAATCACCGGGGAGCTGTTTTTT
CDR3 protein: CASSPPYSGGAITGELFF

J gene: TRBJ2-7
V gene: TRBV6-5
clone size: -
D gene: -
CDR3 DNA: TGTGCCAGCAGGACCCGGGCCCTACTTGACGAGCAGTACTTC
CDR3 protein: CASRTRALLDEQYF

J gene: TRBJ2-2
V gene: TRBV5-1
clone size: -
D gene: TRBD2
CDR3 DNA: TGCGCCAGCAGCTTGGCACTAGCGGGAGACACCGGGGAGCTGTTTTTT
CDR3 protein: CASSLALAGDTGELFF

J gene: TRBJ2-7
V gene: TRBV6-5
clone size: -
D gene: TRBD2
CDR3 DNA: TGTGCCAGCAGCCCTAGCGGGGGGGACTCCTACGAGCAGTACTTC
CDR3 protein: CASSPSGGDSYEQYF

J gene: TRBJ1-4
V gene: TRBV5-4
clone size: -
D gene: -
CDR3 DNA: TGTGCCAGCAGCCGGGGGGAGGTTTCTAATGAAAAACTGTTTTTT
CDR3 protein: CASSRGEVSNEKLFF

J gene: TRBJ1-1
V gene: TRBV6-5
clone size: -
D gene: -
CDR3 DNA: TGTGCCAGCAGTTACCAAGGGGTAACTGAAGCTTTCTTT
CDR3 protein: CASSYQGVTEAFF

J gene: TRBJ1-2
V gene: TRBV7-9
clone size: -
D gene: TRBD1
CDR3 DNA: TGTGCCAGCAGCTCCGGGACAGGGATCTATGGCTACACCTTC
CDR3 protein: CASSSGTGIYGYTF

J gene: TRBJ1-1
V gene: TRBV18
clone size: -
D gene: -
CDR3 DNA: TGTGCCAGCTCACCAGAGGCATCTCCCCCTCGATCGAACACTGAAGCTTTCTTT
CDR3 protein: CASSPEASPPRSNTEAFF

J gene: TRBJ1-3
V gene: TRBV9
clone size: -
D gene: -
CDR3 DNA: TGTGCCAGCAGCCCCCCTTACAGTTCCGGAAACACCATATATTTT
CDR3 protein: CASSPPYSSGNTIYF

J gene: TRBJ2-5
V gene: TRBV19
clone size: -
D gene: TRBD1
CDR3 DNA: TGTGCCAGTAGTAGAAGGACAGGGGGCAGGGAGACCCAGTACTTC
CDR3 protein: CASSRRTGGRETQYF

J gene: TRBJ1-4
V gene: TRBV5-1
clone size: -
D gene: TRBD1
CDR3 DNA: TGCGCCAGCAGCGCCCAGGGACAGGGGGATGAAAAACTGTTTTTT
CDR3 protein: CASSAQGQGDEKLFF

J gene: TRBJ2-3
V gene: TRBV5-1
clone size: -
D gene: -
CDR3 DNA: TGCGCCAGCAGTCTTGGGGCAGGTACAGATACGCAGTATTTT
CDR3 protein: CASSLGAGTDTQYF

J gene: TRBJ2-7
V gene: TRBV6-6
clone size: -
D gene: -
CDR3 DNA: TGTGCCAGCAGGAGCCGGGACACCTTCTACGAGCAGTACTTC
CDR3 protein: CASRSRDTFYEQYF

J gene: TRBJ1-4
V gene: TRBV6-6
clone size: -
D gene: TRBD1
CDR3 DNA: TGTGCCAGCACCCCAGGGGGGACACTCATGACGGAAAAACTGTTTTTT
CDR3 protein: CASTPGGTLMTEKLFF

J gene: TRBJ2-1
V gene: TRBV7-2
clone size: -
D gene: -
CDR3 DNA: TGTGCCAGCAGCTTAGCTCGGTATGAGCAGTTCTTC
CDR3 protein: CASSLARYEQFF

J gene: TRBJ1-2
V gene: TRBV23-1
clone size: -
D gene: -
CDR3 DNA: TGCGCCAGCTGCCTAGGCAGGAGAAACTATGGCTACACCTTC
CDR3 protein: CASCLGRRNYGYTF

J gene: TRBJ2-6
V gene: TRBV7-9
clone size: -
D gene: -
CDR3 DNA: TGTGCCAGCAGCTTAGACGGGGTCCTGACTTTC
CDR3 protein: CASSLDGVLTF

J gene: TRBJ2-5
V gene: TRBV18
clone size: -
D gene: -
CDR3 DNA: TGTGCCAGCTCACCACCGCTAATGGAGACCCAGTACTTC
CDR3 protein: CASSPPLMETQYF

J gene: TRBJ2-7
V gene: TRBV2
clone size: once
D gene: -
CDR3 DNA: TGTGCCAGCAGTGAATCAAACTACGAGCAGTACTTC
CDR3 protein: CASSESNYEQYF

J gene: TRBJ2-3
V gene: TRBV5-1
clone size: -
D gene: -
CDR3 DNA: TGCGCCAGCAACCCTACGGGGGTACTCACAGATACGCAGTATTTT
CDR3 protein: CASNPTGVLTDTQYF

J gene: TRBJ2-6
V gene: TRBV2
clone size: -
D gene: -
CDR3 DNA: TGTGCCAACGTGCAGGGCTCTGGGGCCAACGTCCTGACTTTC
CDR3 protein: CANVQGSGANVLTF

J gene: TRBJ2-5
V gene: TRBV30
clone size: -
D gene: -
CDR3 DNA: TGTGCCTGGAGTGTAAGTCTAGAAGAGACCCAGTACTTC
CDR3 protein: CAWSVSLEETQYF

J gene: TRBJ1-5
V gene: TRBV14
clone size: -
D gene: -
CDR3 DNA: TGTGCCAGCAGCCTAGATAATCAGCCCCAGCATTTT
CDR3 protein: CASSLDNQPQHF

J gene: TRBJ2-5
V gene: TRBV12-5
clone size: -
D gene: -
CDR3 DNA: TGTGCTAGTGGTCTACCACCCACTGGAGAGACCCAGTACTTC
CDR3 protein: CASGLPPTGETQYF

J gene: TRBJ1-1
V gene: TRBV28
clone size: -
D gene: -
CDR3 DNA: TGTGCCAGCAGCGATCTCGGGAACACTGAAGCTTTCTTT
CDR3 protein: CASSDLGNTEAFF

J gene: TRBJ2-1
V gene: TRBV28
clone size: -
D gene: -
CDR3 DNA: TGTGCCAGCATAAATTTTGGAGGGGGCAATGAGCAGTTCTTC
CDR3 protein: CASINFGGGNEQFF

J gene: TRBJ2-5
V gene: TRBV28
clone size: -
D gene: -
CDR3 DNA: TGTGCCAGCAACTCGCAGGGGAAAGAGACCCAGTACTTC
CDR3 protein: CASNSQGKETQYF

J gene: TRBJ2-7
V gene: TRBV6-7
clone size: -
D gene: TRBD1
CDR3 DNA: TGTGCCAGACCCCCGACAGGGGCCTCCGAGCAGTACTTC
CDR3 protein: CARPPTGASEQYF

J gene: TRBJ2-3
V gene: TRBV30
clone size: -
D gene: TRBD2
CDR3 DNA: TGTGCCTGGGGTGGGCACGGGAGGGCAGATACGCAGTATTTT
CDR3 protein: CAWGGHGRADTQYF

J gene: TRBJ2-2
V gene: TRBV11-2
clone size: -
D gene: TRBD2
CDR3 DNA: TGTGCCAGCAGCTTAGGGGGACTAGCGAGACACACCGGGGAGCTGTTTTTT
CDR3 protein: CASSLGGLARHTGELFF

J gene: TRBJ2-7
V gene: TRBV4-3
clone size: -
D gene: TRBD2
CDR3 DNA: TGCGCCAGCAGCCAGGGGGCTAGCGGGAGATTGGGAGCGGGCGAGCAGTACTTC
CDR3 protein: CASSQGASGRLGAGEQYF

J gene: TRBJ1-2
V gene: TRBV28
clone size: -
D gene: -
CDR3 DNA: TGTGCCAGCAGCCTCGGACGGAGCCCTTTAACCCAATTCTATGGCTACACCTTC
CDR3 protein: CASSLGRSPLTQFYGYTF

J gene: TRBJ1-6
V gene: TRBV19
clone size: -
D gene: -
CDR3 DNA: TGTGCCAGTAGTATAGGAGGACTCTGGATAGATAATTCACCCCTCCACTTT
CDR3 protein: CASSIGGLWIDNSPLHF

J gene: TRBJ2-7
V gene: TRBV30
clone size: -
D gene: -
CDR3 DNA: TGTGCCGGTCAACCTCAGGGGTACGAGCAGTACTTC
CDR3 protein: CAGQPQGYEQYF

J gene: TRBJ1-1
V gene: TRBV27
clone size: -
D gene: -
CDR3 DNA: TGTGCCAGCAGTTTACTCGCTAACACTGAAGCTTTCTTT
CDR3 protein: CASSLLANTEAFF

J gene: TRBJ1-5
V gene: TRBV2
clone size: -
D gene: -
CDR3 DNA: TGTGCCAGCAGTGTGGAGGGAATAAATCAGCCCCAGCATTTT
CDR3 protein: CASSVEGINQPQHF

J gene: TRBJ1-2
V gene: TRBV6-1
clone size: -
D gene: -
CDR3 DNA: TGTGCCAGCAGTCGACAGAATAATAACTATGGCTACACCTTC
CDR3 protein: CASSRQNNNYGYTF

J gene: TRBJ2-1
V gene: TRBV11-2
clone size: -
D gene: TRBD1
CDR3 DNA: TGTGCCAGCAGCCAGACAGGGTCGGGGCGGAATGAGCAGTTCTTC
CDR3 protein: CASSQTGSGRNEQFF

J gene: TRBJ1-1
V gene: TRBV25-1
clone size: once
D gene: -
CDR3 DNA: TGTGCCAGCAGTTCCCGGGACGGAAGGAACACTGAAGCTTTCTTT
CDR3 protein: CASSSRDGRNTEAFF

J gene: TRBJ1-5
V gene: TRBV7-2
clone size: few
D gene: -
CDR3 DNA: TGTGCCAGCAGCCCTCGGACAGCTAGCAATCAGCCCCAGCATTTT
CDR3 protein: CASSPRTASNQPQHF

J gene: TRBJ2-3
V gene: TRBV5-1
clone size: few
D gene: -
CDR3 DNA: TGCGCCAGCAGCTTGCCGGGAGCAGATACGCAGTATTTT
CDR3 protein: CASSLPGADTQYF

J gene: TRBJ2-2
V gene: TRBV7-9
clone size: -
D gene: -
CDR3 DNA: TGTGCCAGCAGACGACTGGGCGCCGGGGAGCTGTTTTTT
CDR3 protein: CASRRLGAGELFF

J gene: TRBJ2-7
V gene: TRBV7-2
clone size: -
D gene: TRBD2
CDR3 DNA: TGTGCCAGCAGCCTGGGACTAGCGGGGGGCTTCTACGAGCAGTACTTC
CDR3 protein: CASSLGLAGGFYEQYF

J gene: TRBJ1-2
V gene: TRBV29-1
clone size: -
D gene: -
CDR3 DNA: TGCAGCGTTGTTACCCTCGGGGGTGGCTACACCTTC
CDR3 protein: CSVVTLGGGYTF

J gene: TRBJ2-2
V gene: TRBV18
clone size: once
D gene: TRBD1
CDR3 DNA: TGTGCCAGCTCGACAGGGCTTCACACCGGGGAGCTGTTTTTT
CDR3 protein: CASSTGLHTGELFF

J gene: TRBJ1-1
V gene: TRBV28
clone size: -
D gene: -
CDR3 DNA: TGTGCCAGCATCACCCCCCATCGGAACACTGAAGCTTTCTTT
CDR3 protein: CASITPHRNTEAFF

J gene: TRBJ2-7
V gene: TRBV5-4
clone size: -
D gene: -
CDR3 DNA: TGTGCCAGCAGCTTGGCATCATACGAGCAGTACTTC
CDR3 protein: CASSLASYEQYF

J gene: TRBJ2-1
V gene: TRBV11-2
clone size: few
D gene: -
CDR3 DNA: TGTGCCAGCAGCCCTGGATCGCCCCCGCATGAGCAGTTCTTC
CDR3 protein: CASSPGSPPHEQFF

J gene: TRBJ1-5
V gene: TRBV19
clone size: once
D gene: -
CDR3 DNA: TGTGCCAGTGGAAACCGGGGCAATCAGCCCCAGCATTTT
CDR3 protein: CASGNRGNQPQHF